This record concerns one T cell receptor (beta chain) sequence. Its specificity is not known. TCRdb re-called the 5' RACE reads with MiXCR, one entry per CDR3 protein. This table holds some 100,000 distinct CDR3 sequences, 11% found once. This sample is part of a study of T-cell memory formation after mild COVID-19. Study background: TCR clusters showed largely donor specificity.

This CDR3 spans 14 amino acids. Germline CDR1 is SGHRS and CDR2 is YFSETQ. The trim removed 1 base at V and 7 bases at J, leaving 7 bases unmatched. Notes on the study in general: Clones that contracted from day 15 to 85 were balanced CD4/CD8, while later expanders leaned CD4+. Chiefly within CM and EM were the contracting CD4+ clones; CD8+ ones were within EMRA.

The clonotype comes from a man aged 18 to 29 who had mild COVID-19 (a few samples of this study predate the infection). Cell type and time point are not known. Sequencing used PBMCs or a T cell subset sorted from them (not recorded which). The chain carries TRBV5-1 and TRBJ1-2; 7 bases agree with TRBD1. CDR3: CASSLSGQESGYTF. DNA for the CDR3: TGCGCCAGCAGCTTGTCTGGACAGGAGTCTGGCTACACCTTC.